The 24 T cell receptor beta chains given below trace back to one sample, sequenced in a study of cytomegalovirus exposure and HLA in healthy donors. Primers: 60 Vbeta forward and 13 Jbeta reverse. The data were produced by immunoSEQ multiplex PCR, yet TCRdb's version contains in-frame clones alone and is incomplete. The table includes some 170,000 clones, about 72% detected once. Sequenced input: PBMCs. The receptors were sampled from a man aged 25 to 45 in good health and CMV-seropositive.

In this sample, this clone turned up a few times. The chain couples TRBV5-4 to TRBJ1-2; D may be TRBD1 (5 bases). The CDR3 loop spans 13 amino acids. Germline CDR1 SGHNT, CDR2 YYREEE (reference sequence). The V gene lost 4 bases and the J gene lost 10 bases, with 17 bases spanning the gap. The CDR3 loop reads CASSETMGLFYTF. CDR3 nucleotides: TGTGCCAGCAGCGAAACGATGGGACTTTTCTACACCTTC.

Worth noting for this clone: At one end the junction does not follow the germline gene, possibly because of a read error. The chain joins TRBV10-3 to TRBJ1-1, with D maybe TRBD1 (5 bases). The length of the CDR3 is 13 residues. Germline CDR1 ENHRY, CDR2 SYGVKD. The DNA for the CDR3 is TGTGCCATCAGTGAGTCACGGGGAGGACAAGTAGTCTTT. Its protein is CAISESRGGQVVF.

The chain links TRBV7-2 to TRBJ2-1; D remains unclear. Trimming left V 2 bases short and J 9 bases short, with 5 bases between. Germline CDR1 reads SGHTA; CDR2 reads FQGNSA. The CDR3 spans 11 residues. The CDR3 DNA reads TGTGCCAGCAGCTTATACGGTGAGCAGTTCTTC. Translated: CASSLYGEQFF.

A few counts support this clone. V usage is TRBV28 and J usage is TRBJ2-4; D gene unclear. CDR1 is MDHEN, CDR2 SYDVKM, per germline. The V and J ends lost 7 bases and 0 bases respectively, with 13 bases between them. This CDR3 comprises 15 residues. CDR3 nucleotide sequence: TGTGCCAGCACCTCAGAAAGCGAAGCCAAAAACATTCAGTACTTC. Translated, it gives CASTSESEAKNIQYF.

V usage is TRBV28 and J usage is TRBJ1-1; no definite D call. CDR3 size: 13 residues. V lost 6 bases and J lost 4, with 12 bases in between. Germline values: CDR1 MDHEN, CDR2 SYDVKM. The CDR3 reads CASREVEATEAFF. CDR3 in DNA: TGTGCCAGCAGAGAAGTTGAGGCCACTGAAGCTTTCTTT.

A remark on this clone: One junction end does not reproduce the germline sequence, and a read error may be involved. This sequence joins TRBV30 and TRBJ2-7; TRBD1 agrees at 7 bases. The V gene's germline CDR1 is GTSNPN and CDR2 SVGIG (reference sequence). The CDR3 runs to 15 residues. The CDR3 nucleotides read TGTGCCTGGGAGGACCGGGACAGTCTCTCCCACGAGCAGTACTTC. The encoded protein is CAWEDRDSLSHEQYF.

The chain uses TRBV14 and TRBJ2-7; the D gene is possibly TRBD2 (6 bases). Trimming removed 0 bases at V and 6 bases at J, with 9 bases between. Germline CDR1 is SGHDN and CDR2 is FVKESK. This CDR3 is built from 13 residues. For the CDR3, the DNA is TGTGCCAGCAGCCAAGAGTTGGGAGGCGAGCAGTACTTC. This gives the protein CASSQELGGEQYF.

J is TRBJ1-2 and V is TRBV29-1; D is uncertain. V lost 8 bases to trimming and J lost 3 bases, with 16 bases between them. Germline assignment: CDR1 SQVTM and CDR2 ANQGSEA. The CDR3 totals 13 residues. CDR3 coding DNA: TGCAGCACTAGGGTGGGGTCCTACTATGGCTACACCTTC. Translation: CSTRVGSYYGYTF. Drawing the rest from reference TRBV29-1 and TRBJ1-2, the complete variable domain is SAVISQKPSRDICQRGTSLTIQCQVDSQVTMMFWYRQQPGQSLTLIATANQGSEATYESGFVIDKFPISRPNLTFSTLTVSNMSPEDSSIYLCSTRVGSYYGYTFGSGTRLTVV.

The V call is TRBV7-8, the J call TRBJ1-6, with TRBD1 as a possible D gene (5 bases). CDR1 and CDR2 (germline): SGHVS, FQNEAQ. V lost 5 bases and J 5 bases, leaving 16 bases between the germline ends. The CDR3 length is 16 residues. CDR3 sequence: CASSPNSPGNNSPLHF. CDR3 DNA sequence: TGTGCCAGCAGCCCAAATTCTCCAGGGAATAATTCACCCCTCCACTTT.

The chain couples TRBV4-2 to TRBJ1-2; D perhaps matches TRBD1 (6 bases). The V and J ends lost 1 base and 3 bases respectively, with 12 bases between them. The length of the CDR3 is 15 residues. CDR1 is LGHNA, CDR2 YNFKEQ, per germline. The CDR3 DNA sequence: TGTGCCAGCAGCCAAGGGGCAGGGGCGGACTATGGCTACACCTTC. Translation: CASSQGAGADYGYTF.

V usage is TRBV5-1 and J usage is TRBJ2-3; the match to TRBD1 covers 7 bases. The CDR3 runs 15 residues. Trimming at V came to 4 bases and at J to 0 bases, leaving 5 bases not matched to a gene. Germline CDR1 is SGHRS and CDR2 is YFSETQ. The CDR3 sequence: CASSPGTASTDTQYF. As DNA, the CDR3 is TGCGCCAGCAGCCCGGGGACAGCAAGCACAGATACGCAGTATTTT.

This clone was detected a few times. Other DNA sequences within the sample encode an identical CDR3. The V gene is TRBV4-3, the J gene TRBJ2-1; perhaps TRBD2 as D (5 bases). CDR1 LGHNA and CDR2 YSLEER come from the germline V gene. Between the trimmed V and J ends, which lost 0 bases and 3 bases, there was a span of 9 bases. The CDR3 runs 15 residues. The CDR3 coding sequence is TGCGCCAGCAGCCAAGATCCCGCGGGCTACAATGAGCAGTTCTTC. Translating it yields CASSQDPAGYNEQFF.

V is TRBV7-8 and J is TRBJ1-6; TRBD1 aligns across 8 bases. The CDR3 has 16 amino acids. Germline V gene sequence: CDR1 SGHVS, CDR2 FQNEAQ. V gave up 3 bases and J gave up 8 bases; unmatched junction bases: 9. This CDR3 reads CASSFQQGVAYSPLHF. CDR3 nucleotides: TGTGCCAGCAGCTTCCAACAGGGGGTGGCGTATTCACCCCTCCACTTT.

V is TRBV10-1 and J is TRBJ1-6; TRBD1 aligns across 8 bases. Germline CDR1 reads WNHNN; CDR2 reads SYGVQD (reference sequence). The junction had 14 bases not matched to a gene; V was cut back by 6 bases and J by 10 bases. The CDR3 covers 16 residues. The CDR3 coding sequence is TGCGCCAGCAGGGCGACAGGGGCCGACATGTGGTCACCCCTCCACTTT. This translates into CASRATGADMWSPLHF.

The table lists this clone with a count of one. The chain recombines TRBV6-6 with TRBJ2-5; D call uncertain. This CDR3 contains 13 residues. Germline loops: CDR1 MNHNY, CDR2 SVGAGI (reference sequence). The V end was cut by 0 bases, the J end by 5 bases, with 7 bases between. The CDR3 loop is CASSYSSAETQYF. Here the CDR3 DNA reads TGTGCCAGCAGTTACTCGAGTGCGGAGACCCAGTACTTC.

The sample holds a few counts of this clone. The chain links TRBV6-5 to TRBJ2-7; TRBD1 matches at 8 bases. The CDR3 runs to 15 residues. With V trimmed by 7 bases and J by 2 bases, 10 bases remained unmatched. Per germline, CDR1 MNHEY and CDR2 SVGAGI. The CDR3 loop is CASTYSGGATYEQYF. CDR3 nucleotides: TGTGCCAGCACCTATTCAGGGGGCGCCACCTACGAGCAGTACTTC.

The chain carries TRBV7-2 and TRBJ2-3; D gene ambiguous. The CDR3 covers 14 residues. Trimming took 1 base from V and 3 from J, leaving 8 bases between them. Germline V lookup: CDR1 SGHTA, CDR2 FQGNSA. CDR3 bases: TGTGCCAGCAGCTTAGTCCTCAGGACAGATACGCAGTATTTT. Its protein is CASSLVLRTDTQYF.

The J gene is TRBJ2-1, the V gene TRBV13; 8 nucleotides line up with TRBD2. The V gene end was trimmed by 4 bases and the J gene end by 9 bases; junction bases not matched to a gene: 8. Looked up from germline, CDR1 is PRHDT and CDR2 is FYEKMQ (reference sequence). CDR3 size: 14 residues. Here the CDR3 reads CASSSTAGVSEQFF. The CDR3 nucleotides read TGTGCCAGCAGCTCGACAGCGGGGGTTAGTGAGCAGTTCTTC.

The chain is built from TRBV5-1 and TRBJ1-3, with a weak D call TRBD1 (5 bases). The V end lost 1 base, the J end lost 2 bases, and 10 bases lay between the germline ends. Germline values: CDR1 SGHRS, CDR2 YFSETQ. The CDR3 spans 15 residues. This CDR3 is CASSLQGAAGNTIYF. The CDR3 DNA is TGCGCCAGCAGCTTGCAGGGTGCCGCTGGAAACACCATATATTTT.

This clone was observed once. Other DNA variants within this sample encode the same CDR3. The chain has TRBV28 and TRBJ2-7; maybe TRBD1 (6 bases). Germline-derived CDR1 and CDR2 are MDHEN and SYDVKM. V was trimmed by 4 bases and J by 0 bases, leaving 7 bases between them. The CDR3 is 13 amino acids. The CDR3 DNA follows: TGTGCCAGCAGTTCGACAGGCTCCTACGAGCAGTACTTC. It yields the protein CASSSTGSYEQYF.

The chain uses TRBV6-5 and TRBJ2-3, with 8 positions matching TRBD2. J gave up 5 bases and V 4 bases, and 11 bases lay outside the gene matches. Germline lookup yields CDR1 MNHEY and CDR2 SVGAGI. The CDR3 covers 16 residues. CDR3 bases: TGTGCCAGCAGTTGGCCTTCCGGGGGGGGAGGAGATACGCAGTATTTT. As protein: CASSWPSGGGGDTQYF.

This chain links TRBV14 with TRBJ2-7; the match to TRBD1 covers 8 bases. CDR3 length: 16 amino acids. The germline V gene has CDR1 SGHDN and CDR2 FVKESK. V shed 4 bases, J shed 0 bases, and the junction held 8 bases outside the gene matches. CDR3 amino acids: CASSPGQGHFSYEQYF. The DNA for the CDR3 is TGTGCCAGCAGCCCCGGACAGGGCCACTTCTCCTACGAGCAGTACTTC.

The chain links TRBV28 to TRBJ2-2, with 10 positions matching TRBD1. Losses at the gene ends were 2 bases for V and 1 base for J; bases not matched to a gene: 10. Germline CDR1 is MDHEN and CDR2 is SYDVKM. CDR3 length: 19 amino acids. CDR3 DNA: TGTGCCAGCAGTTTAAGGCACCAGACAGGGGGCGGGAACACCGGGGAGCTGTTTTTT. It specifies CASSLRHQTGGGNTGELFF.

This clone was seen more than once but under ten times. This rearrangement joins TRBV30 to TRBJ1-6, with TRBD1 identical over 11 bases. The CDR3 spans 15 residues. Per the germline V gene, CDR1 is GTSNPN and CDR2 is SVGIG (reference sequence). Unmatched junction bases numbered 6, after V lost 2 bases and J lost 9 bases. This CDR3 reads CAWSPRDRGSSPLHF. In DNA form, the CDR3 reads TGTGCCTGGAGTCCCCGGGACAGGGGGAGTTCACCCCTCCACTTT.